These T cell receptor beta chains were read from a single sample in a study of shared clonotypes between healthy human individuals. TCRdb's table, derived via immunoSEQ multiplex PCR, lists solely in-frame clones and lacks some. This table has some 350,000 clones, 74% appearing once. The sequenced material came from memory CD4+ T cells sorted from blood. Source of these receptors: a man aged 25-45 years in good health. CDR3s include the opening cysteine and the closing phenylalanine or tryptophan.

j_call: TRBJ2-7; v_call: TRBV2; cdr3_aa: CASSEAGTSGYEQYF
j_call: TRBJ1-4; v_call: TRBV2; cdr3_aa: CASSEIWAPREKLFF
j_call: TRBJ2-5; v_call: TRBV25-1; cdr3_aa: CASTPPRVRNQETQYF
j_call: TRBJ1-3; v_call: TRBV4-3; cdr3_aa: CASSQDQSGGNTIYF
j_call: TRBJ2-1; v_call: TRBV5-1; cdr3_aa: CASSSGGLAGNEQFF
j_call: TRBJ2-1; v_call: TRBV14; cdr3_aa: CASSQDREGEQFF
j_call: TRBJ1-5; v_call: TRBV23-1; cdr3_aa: CASSHPSLRQPQHF
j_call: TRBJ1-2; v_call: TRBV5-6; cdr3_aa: CASSRASGYGYTF
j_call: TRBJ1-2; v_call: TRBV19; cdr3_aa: CASSSLTGLNYYGYTF
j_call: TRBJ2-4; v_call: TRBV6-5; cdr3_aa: CASSYGDGGIQYF
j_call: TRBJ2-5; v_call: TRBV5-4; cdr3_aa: CASSLDSNQETQYF
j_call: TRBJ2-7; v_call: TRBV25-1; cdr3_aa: CASSAPTVSEQYF
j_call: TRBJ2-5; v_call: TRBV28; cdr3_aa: CASRPWRIQETQYF
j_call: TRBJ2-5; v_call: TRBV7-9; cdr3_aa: CASSRGQGAFQETQYF
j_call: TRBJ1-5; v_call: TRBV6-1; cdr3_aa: CASSRDNQPQHF
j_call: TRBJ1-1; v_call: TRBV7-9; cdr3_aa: CASRETGANTEAFF
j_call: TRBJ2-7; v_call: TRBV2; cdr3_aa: CASRATGNSYEQYF
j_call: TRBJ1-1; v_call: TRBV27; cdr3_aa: CASSFKGGWLNTEAFF
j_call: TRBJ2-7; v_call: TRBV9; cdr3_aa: CASSVGSGTGIYEQYF
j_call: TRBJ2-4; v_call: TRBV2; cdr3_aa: CASSEPRTGGSLAKNIQYF
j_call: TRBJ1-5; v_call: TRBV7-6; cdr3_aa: CASSLRADQPQHF
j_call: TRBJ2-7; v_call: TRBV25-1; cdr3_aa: CASSESGGPRLYF
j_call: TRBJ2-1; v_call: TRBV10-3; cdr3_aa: CAISESGGYNEQFF
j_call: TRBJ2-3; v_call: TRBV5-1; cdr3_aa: CASREQGALADTQYF
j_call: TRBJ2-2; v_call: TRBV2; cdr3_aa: CASSKGSIGELFF
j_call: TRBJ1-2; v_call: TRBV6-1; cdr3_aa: CASRSSNYGYTF
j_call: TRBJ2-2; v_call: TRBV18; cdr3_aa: CASSPQNTGELFF
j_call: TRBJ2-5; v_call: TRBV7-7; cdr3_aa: CASSLGTGGFQETQYF
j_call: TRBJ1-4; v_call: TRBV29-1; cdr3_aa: CSVAPTVHNEKLFF
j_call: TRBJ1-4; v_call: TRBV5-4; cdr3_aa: CASSQWAHEKLFF
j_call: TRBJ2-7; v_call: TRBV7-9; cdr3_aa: CASSLAGLTYEQYF
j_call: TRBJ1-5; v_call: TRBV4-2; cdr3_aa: CASSQDPEGTGSQPQHF
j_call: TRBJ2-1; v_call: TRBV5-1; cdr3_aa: CASSLHLAGTYNEQFF
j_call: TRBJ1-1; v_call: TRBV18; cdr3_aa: CASSEGQGLEAFF
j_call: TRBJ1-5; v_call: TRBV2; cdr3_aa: CATGQGENFQPQHF
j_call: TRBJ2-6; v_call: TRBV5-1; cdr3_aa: CASSLVVGEPNVLTF
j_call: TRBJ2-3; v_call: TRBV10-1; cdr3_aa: CASSESGSGSRTDTQYF
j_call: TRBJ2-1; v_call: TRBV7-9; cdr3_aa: CASSKTSGGYNEQFF
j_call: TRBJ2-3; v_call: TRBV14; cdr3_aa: CASSQALRGITDTQYF
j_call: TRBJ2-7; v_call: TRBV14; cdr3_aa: CASSQYYGSKGLTYEQYF
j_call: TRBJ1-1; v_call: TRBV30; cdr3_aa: CAWSVRDGRAFF
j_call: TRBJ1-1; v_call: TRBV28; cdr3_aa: CASSDHLVTEAFF
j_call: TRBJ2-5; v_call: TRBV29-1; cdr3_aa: CSAARGFQETQYF
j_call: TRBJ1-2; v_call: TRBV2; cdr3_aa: CASSEQNNYGYTF
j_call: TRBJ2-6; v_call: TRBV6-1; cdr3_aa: CASSLSGANVLTF
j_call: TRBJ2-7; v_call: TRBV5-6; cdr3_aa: CASSSRGRSAFYEQYF
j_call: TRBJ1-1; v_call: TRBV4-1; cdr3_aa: CASSQGPLRKALNTEAFF
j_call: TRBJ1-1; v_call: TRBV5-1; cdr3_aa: CASSLAGQGGTEAFF
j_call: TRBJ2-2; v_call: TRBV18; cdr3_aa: CASSPVNTGELFF
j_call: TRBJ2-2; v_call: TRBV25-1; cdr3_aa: CASSEVQGANTGELFF
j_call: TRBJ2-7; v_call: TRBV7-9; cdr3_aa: CASSLRGIEQYF
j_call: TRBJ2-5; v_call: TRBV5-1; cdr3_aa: CASSLAWGLAQETQYF
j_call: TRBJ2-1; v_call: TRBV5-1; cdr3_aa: CASSQDIAGVQFF